The 14 T cell receptor beta chains below come from one sample, sequenced in a study of neurological immune-mediated disorders. The sample's time point: technical triplicate 2. TCRdb fed the 5' RACE reads into MiXCR, producing one record per CDR3 protein. The sample includes about 59,000 distinct CDR3 sequences, under 30% of them seen just once. Sequencing used PBMCs. These receptor sequences come from a man between 60 and 75 years old with HTLV-1-associated myelopathy (HAM/TSP).

Ten or more counts support this clonotype. This chain joins TRBV29-1 and TRBJ2-7; 8 positions match TRBD1. Germline-derived CDR1 and CDR2 are SQVTM and ANQGSEA. The CDR3 is 14 residues long. J was trimmed by 0 bases and V by 5 bases; bases with no gene match: 6. CDR3 region: CSVRRDRPSYEQYF. Written as DNA, the CDR3 is TGCAGCGTTCGCCGGGACAGGCCCTCCTACGAGCAGTACTTC.

The chain has TRBV5-1 and TRBJ1-1, with TRBD1 as a possible D gene (5 bases). Germline CDR1 is SGHRS and CDR2 is YFSETQ. V lost 7 bases to trimming and J lost 2 bases, with 15 bases between them. This CDR3 has 14 residues. The CDR3 bases are TGCGCCAGCCCCCAGGTTGGGGGAAACACTGAAGCTTTCTTT. This translates into CASPQVGGNTEAFF.

V is TRBV15 and J is TRBJ2-7; 11 bases are shared with TRBD2. The V gene end was trimmed by 2 bases and the J gene end by 0 bases; junction bases not matched to a gene: 3. The CDR3 contains 16 residues. Per the germline V gene, CDR1 is LNHNV and CDR2 is YYDKDF (reference sequence). The CDR3 sequence is CATSRSTSGTSYEQYF. For the CDR3, the DNA is TGTGCCACCAGCAGATCGACTAGCGGGACCTCCTACGAGCAGTACTTC.

This chain uses TRBV5-1 with TRBJ1-1; TRBD1 aligns across 9 bases. The CDR3 has 15 amino acids. Germline loops: CDR1 SGHRS, CDR2 YFSETQ. The trim removed 4 bases at V and 1 base at J, leaving 5 bases unmatched. The CDR3 coding sequence is TGCGCCAGCAGCCTGACGGGACAGGGGAACACTGAAGCTTTCTTT. It is translated as CASSLTGQGNTEAFF.

The table lists this clonotype with many counts. The chain links TRBV5-4 to TRBJ2-3, with 10 bases identical to TRBD2. CDR1 and CDR2 (germline): SGHNT, YYREEE (reference sequence). With 4 bases clipped from V and 2 bases from J, the junction kept 7 bases outside the gene matches. This CDR3 is 16 amino acids long. The CDR3: CASSRTAGGDTDTQYF. The DNA for the CDR3 is TGTGCCAGCAGCCGAACAGCGGGAGGGGACACAGATACGCAGTATTTT.

In this sample, this clonotype turned up many times. The rearrangement links TRBV10-3 to TRBJ2-1; D perhaps matches TRBD1 (6 bases). Trimming took off 3 bases at V and 0 bases at J, with 15 bases between the two ends. The germline V gene encodes CDR1 ENHRY and CDR2 SYGVKD. The CDR3 length is 17 residues. Here the CDR3 reads CAISDRGPFSSYNEQFF. CDR3 coding DNA: TGTGCCATCAGTGACAGGGGCCCCTTCAGCTCCTACAATGAGCAGTTCTTC.

There are many counts of this clonotype. CDR3 loop: CATSGTLTRDETQYF. CDR3 nucleotide sequence: TGTGCCACCAGTGGTACACTCACCCGGGACGAGACCCAGTACTTC. The V gene is TRBV24-1, the J gene TRBJ2-5; the D gene could be TRBD1 or TRBD2 (5 bases each). Germline V gene lookup returns CDR1 KGHDR and CDR2 SFDVKD. Trimming shortened V by 5 bases and J by 5 bases, and 17 bases separated the two germline ends. The CDR3 spans 15 residues.

This clonotype was seen repeatedly, ten times or more. The rearrangement links TRBV7-9 to TRBJ2-3; no reliable D call. Trimming cost V 4 bases and J 2 bases, with 4 bases left between them. Germline CDR1 is SEHNR and CDR2 is FQNEAQ (reference sequence). This CDR3 is built from 12 residues. CDR3 loop: CASSSNTDTQYF. CDR3 DNA sequence: TGTGCCAGCAGCTCTAACACAGATACGCAGTATTTT.

Many counts were recorded for this clonotype. V gene TRBV29-1 combines with J gene TRBJ2-6; TRBD1 aligns across 9 bases. This CDR3 spans 16 amino acids. V was pared by 6 bases and J by 4 bases, with 10 bases of the junction left unmatched. Germline lookup yields CDR1 SQVTM and CDR2 ANQGSEA. The CDR3 bases are TGCAGCGTAGATACCGGGACAGGGACAGGGGCCAACGTCCTGACTTTC. Translating gives CSVDTGTGTGANVLTF.

On this clonotype: This may arise from a read error, as a much more abundant clone is one base away. The rearrangement links TRBV5-1 to TRBJ2-7; no clear D. CDR1 SGHRS and CDR2 YFSETQ come from the germline V gene. CDR3 length: 16 amino acids. V lost 4 bases and J 0 bases, leaving 17 bases between the germline ends. The CDR3: CASSAGTDLFSYEQYF. CDR3 bases: TGCGCCAGCAGCGCCGGAACAGACCTGTTCTCCTACGAGCAGTACTTC.

This clonotype was observed many times. The gene calls are TRBV28 and TRBJ2-1; no clear D gene. The CDR3 extends over 11 amino acids. Germline values: CDR1 MDHEN, CDR2 SYDVKM. The V end lost 1 base, the J end lost 9 bases, and 4 bases lay between the germline ends. The CDR3 bases are TGTGCCAGCAGTTTATTGTTTGAGCAGTTCTTC. It translates to CASSLLFEQFF.

This clonotype was detected many times. The V and J genes are TRBV5-1 and TRBJ1-1; 9 bases align to TRBD1. Losses at the gene ends were 3 bases for V and 2 bases for J; bases not matched to a gene: 8. The CDR3 is 16 residues long. Germline V lookup: CDR1 SGHRS, CDR2 YFSETQ. CDR3 in amino acids: CASSSYRTGENTEAFF. CDR3 bases: TGCGCCAGCAGCTCGTACAGGACAGGGGAAAACACTGAAGCTTTCTTT. Based on the CDR3 plus reference TRBV5-1 and TRBJ1-1, the full variable domain is KAGVTQTPRYLIKTRGQQVTLSCSPISGHRSVSWYQQTPGQGLQFLFEYFSETQRNKGNFPGRFSGRQFSNSRSEMNVSTLELGDSALYLCASSSYRTGENTEAFFGQGTRLTVV.

The V call is TRBV5-1, the J call TRBJ1-1, with D perhaps matching TRBD1 (6 bases). Per germline, CDR1 SGHRS and CDR2 YFSETQ. The CDR3 has 16 amino acids. V was clipped by 1 base and J by 0 bases, with 13 bases between them. CDR3 loop: CASSLRRTDLNTEAFF. The CDR3 DNA reads TGCGCCAGCAGCTTGCGACGGACAGATTTGAACACTGAAGCTTTCTTT. Drawing the rest from reference TRBV5-1 and TRBJ1-1, the complete variable domain is KAGVTQTPRYLIKTRGQQVTLSCSPISGHRSVSWYQQTPGQGLQFLFEYFSETQRNKGNFPGRFSGRQFSNSRSEMNVSTLELGDSALYLCASSLRRTDLNTEAFFGQGTRLTVV.

The sample holds many counts of this clonotype. The chain recombines TRBV19 with TRBJ1-1; no reliable D call. The CDR3 is 13 amino acids. Per germline, CDR1 LNHDA and CDR2 SQIVND (reference sequence). V lost 4 bases, J lost 0 bases, and 6 bases lay in between. Here the CDR3 DNA reads TGTGCCAGTAGTACCGCGATGAACACTGAAGCTTTCTTT. It codes for CASSTAMNTEAFF.